This T cell receptor (beta chain) was sequenced for a study of T cells in tuberculosis. Study summary: In South Africa, adults with active tuberculosis were compared with IGRA-negative and latently infected IGRA-positive adolescents.

Only in-frame clones appear in the TCRdb table, and some are missing; sequencing was by immunoSEQ multiplex PCR. The profile shows roughly 41,000 clones, about 94% of them singletons. As concerns this clone: Its antigen is unknown.

Study-level findings and limits: Active tuberculosis TCR-alpha repertoires lay closer to GMM-specific TCRs than IGRA-negative controls, suggesting clonal expansion. Using the GMM-specific repertoire gave around 90% accuracy versus roughly 70% with motifs. Shorter CDR3-alpha in active tuberculosis partly drove smaller distances.

The junction had 4 bases not matched to a gene; V was cut back by 3 bases and J by 6 bases. The CDR3 is 14 amino acids. Per germline, CDR1 SGHVS and CDR2 FNYEAQ. The gene calls are TRBV7-6 and TRBJ2-2, with 7 bases fitting TRBD1. The clonotype comes from a donor aged 10-35 years with latent tuberculosis or without tuberculosis infection. Some clones in this sample may be carry-over from other donors' samples. The sequencing sample was made of PBMCs. DNA for the CDR3: TGTGCCAGCAGCTTGCAGGGGGTTGCCGGGGAGCTGTTTTTT. Translated, it gives CASSLQGVAGELFF.